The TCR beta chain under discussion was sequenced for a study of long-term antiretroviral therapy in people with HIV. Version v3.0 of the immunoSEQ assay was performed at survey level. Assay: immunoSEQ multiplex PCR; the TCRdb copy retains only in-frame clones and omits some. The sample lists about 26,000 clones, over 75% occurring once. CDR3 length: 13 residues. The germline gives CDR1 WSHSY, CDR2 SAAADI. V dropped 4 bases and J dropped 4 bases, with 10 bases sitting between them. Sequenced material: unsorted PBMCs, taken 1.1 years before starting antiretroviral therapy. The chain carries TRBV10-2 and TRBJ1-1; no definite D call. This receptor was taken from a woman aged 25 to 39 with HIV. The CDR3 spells CASSVPLATEAFF. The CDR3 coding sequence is TGCGCCAGCAGTGTCCCGCTGGCCACTGAAGCTTTCTTT.